These 2 T cell receptor beta chains share one sample of origin, sequenced in a study of identical twins. TCRdb called the 5' RACE reads again in MiXCR, with one record for every CDR3 protein. The data contain 1,800,000 or so distinct CDR3 sequences, 25% to 35% of them singletons. The sequencing input was cord blood. The receptors originated from a newborn girl in good health.

In its sample, this clonotype was seen a few times. J is TRBJ2-7 and V is TRBV20-1; no reliable D call. V was pared by 7 bases and J by 3 bases, with 13 bases between. Germline V gene lookup returns CDR1 DFQATT and CDR2 SNEGSKA (reference sequence). The CDR3 spans 12 residues. The CDR3 nucleotides read TGCAGTGTCCCTGGGCAGAGCTACGAGCAGTACTTC. Protein: CSVPGQSYEQYF.

This clonotype showed up just a few times. The chain carries TRBV9 and TRBJ2-3; D is unclear. Trimming shortened V by 5 bases and J by 1 base, and 14 bases separated the two germline ends. Germline loops: CDR1 SGDLS, CDR2 YYNGEE. The CDR3 runs to 15 residues. CDR3 in amino acids: CASRPPRMGTDTQYF. CDR3 in DNA: TGTGCCAGCAGGCCGCCAAGGATGGGCACAGATACGCAGTATTTT.